Listed below are T cell receptor beta chains from one sample, sequenced in a study of post-analysis software for immune sequencing data. MiXCR, applied by TCRdb to the PCR reads, yields one record per CDR3 protein. The sample has approximately 730,000 distinct CDR3 sequences, approximately 44% seen once. The sample was blood. The source is a girl aged 10-17 years with multiple sclerosis. CDR3s include the opening cysteine and the closing phenylalanine or tryptophan. The order of the fields is CDR3 protein, CDR3 DNA, J gene, V gene, D gene, clone size. A D gene is named only where the DNA matches it firmly. Clone size appears in some rows only: once, few, many, or a class for an expanded clone.

CASSLLGLAGGSEQFF,TGTGCCAGCAGCCTTCTGGGACTAGCGGGAGGGAGTGAGCAGTTCTTC,TRBJ2-1,TRBV2,TRBD2,many
CASSESYRGRHGYTF,TGTGCCAGCAGTGAATCATACAGGGGGAGGCATGGCTACACCTTC,TRBJ1-2,TRBV25-1,TRBD1,.
CASSEAREGTSSYNEQFF,TGTGCCAGCAGTGAAGCGCGAGAGGGGACAAGCTCCTACAATGAGCAGTTCTTC,TRBJ2-1,TRBV2,.,.
CSASGLSVAKNIQYF,TGCAGTGCTAGCGGGCTCTCCGTAGCCAAAAACATTCAGTACTTC,TRBJ2-4,TRBV20-1,.,.
CSEDAGLAGTDTQYF,TGCAGTGAAGACGCCGGACTAGCGGGGACAGATACGCAGTATTTT,TRBJ2-3,TRBV20-1,TRBD2,.
CASSSQGGVPEAFF,TGCGCCAGCAGCTCCCAGGGTGGGGTCCCTGAAGCTTTCTTT,TRBJ1-1,TRBV5-1,.,.
CASSPFDGYIF,TGTGCCAGCAGCCCCTTTGATGGCTACATCTTC,TRBJ1-2,TRBV28,.,few
CSARAGNSYEQYF,TGCAGTGCTAGAGCGGGCAATAGCTACGAGCAGTACTTC,TRBJ2-7,TRBV20-1,.,few
CSVEDWEGRETQYF,TGCAGCGTTGAAGACTGGGAGGGGAGGGAGACCCAGTACTTC,TRBJ2-5,TRBV29-1,TRBD2,.
CSARDGHTYEQYF,TGCAGTGCTAGAGATGGGCATACCTACGAGCAGTACTTC,TRBJ2-7,TRBV20-1,.,.
CASSLVAGRDGYTF,TGCGCCAGCAGCTTGGTTGCGGGGAGGGATGGCTACACCTTC,TRBJ1-2,TRBV5-1,.,.
CSAIGLARFSGNEQFF,TGCAGTGCTATAGGACTAGCGAGGTTTAGTGGTAATGAGCAGTTCTTC,TRBJ2-1,TRBV20-1,TRBD2,few
CASSQDPIAGSYNEQFF,TGCGCCAGCAGCCAAGATCCCATTGCGGGATCCTACAATGAGCAGTTCTTC,TRBJ2-1,TRBV4-1,.,.
CASSQDFWGGRDTQYF,TGCGCCAGCAGCCAAGATTTTTGGGGCGGAAGAGATACGCAGTATTTT,TRBJ2-3,TRBV4-3,.,many
CASSERASGGNEQFF,TGCGCCAGCAGTGAGAGGGCTAGCGGCGGCAATGAGCAGTTCTTC,TRBJ2-1,TRBV10-1,TRBD2,.
CSASRPGARSYEQYF,TGCAGTGCTAGTCGCCCAGGGGCGCGGTCCTACGAGCAGTACTTC,TRBJ2-7,TRBV20-1,.,once
CASSVGTGGSYEQYF,TGTGCCAGCAGCGTAGGCACCGGTGGATCCTACGAGCAGTACTTC,TRBJ2-7,TRBV9,.,.
CSARGTSGATGEQFF,TGCAGTGCTAGAGGGACTAGCGGGGCCACAGGGGAGCAGTTCTTC,TRBJ2-1,TRBV20-1,TRBD2,.
CASSSDPSGSTDTQYF,TGTGCTAGCAGCTCAGATCCTAGCGGTAGCACAGATACGCAGTATTTT,TRBJ2-3,TRBV7-7,TRBD2,few
CASSSHDRGYYGYTF,TGTGCCAGCAGTTCTCATGACAGGGGGTATTATGGCTACACCTTC,TRBJ1-2,TRBV12-3/TRBV12-4,TRBD1,few
CASSLRYGYEQYF,TGTGCCAGCAGCTTAAGGTACGGCTACGAGCAGTACTTC,TRBJ2-7,TRBV11-1,.,.
CASSQDPPSGGKLFF,TGTGCCAGCAGCCAAGACCCCCCGTCGGGGGGAAAACTGTTTTTT,TRBJ1-4,TRBV14,.,once
CAISGQGGSYEQYF,TGTGCCATCAGTGGGCAGGGAGGCTCCTACGAGCAGTACTTC,TRBJ2-7,TRBV10-3,.,.
CASSLGGNFDGYTF,TGTGCCAGCAGCTTAGGGGGTAACTTTGATGGCTACACCTTC,TRBJ1-2,TRBV7-2,.,.
CASSLERGQGWYF,TGTGCCAGCAGCTTAGAACGGGGACAGGGCTGGTACTTC,TRBJ2-4,TRBV11-2,TRBD1,.
CASSEGLAGGEQYF,TGCGCCAGCAGCGAAGGACTAGCGGGAGGAGAGCAGTACTTC,TRBJ2-5,TRBV5-1,TRBD2,.
CSARRESGSYNEQFF,TGCAGCGCCAGGAGGGAGAGCGGGTCCTACAATGAGCAGTTCTTC,TRBJ2-1,TRBV29-1,.,many
CATSREGRAGGPPAKNIQYF,TGTGCCACCAGCAGAGAAGGAAGGGCGGGAGGCCCCCCAGCCAAAAACATTCAGTACTTC,TRBJ2-4,TRBV15,TRBD2,.
CASSKQGWSGYTF,TGTGCCAGCAGTAAACAGGGTTGGAGTGGCTACACCTTC,TRBJ1-2,TRBV28,.,.
CASSLTGVLDEQYF,TGTGCCAGCAGCCTAACAGGGGTACTGGACGAGCAGTACTTC,TRBJ2-7,TRBV3-1,TRBD1,.
CASSHAGTTGADTQYF,TGCGCCAGCAGCCATGCCGGGACAACGGGGGCAGATACGCAGTATTTT,TRBJ2-3,TRBV4-1,.,few
CASSRTGGRLETQYF,TGCGCCAGCAGCCGAACCGGGGGGCGCCTGGAGACCCAGTACTTC,TRBJ2-5,TRBV5-1,.,once
CATSRDGAPQTEQYF,TGTGCCACCAGCAGAGACGGGGCCCCTCAGACTGAGCAGTACTTC,TRBJ2-7,TRBV15,.,.
CSASLVAGWGTDTQYF,TGCAGTGCTAGCCTCGTGGCGGGGTGGGGAACAGATACGCAGTATTTT,TRBJ2-3,TRBV20-1,.,few
CASSDGRGTGSDGYTF,TGTGCCAGCAGTGACGGTCGCGGGACAGGTTCAGATGGCTACACCTTC,TRBJ1-2,TRBV6-4,TRBD1,.
CARSPLTGAKTYGYTF,TGTGCCCGCAGTCCCTTGACAGGGGCGAAGACCTATGGCTACACCTTC,TRBJ1-2,TRBV6-5,TRBD1,.
CASSGTGASTDTQYF,TGTGCCAGCAGCGGGACGGGAGCTAGCACAGATACGCAGTATTTT,TRBJ2-3,TRBV2,.,few
CAISPSTPGLDSWGEQFF,TGTGCCATCAGTCCGTCTACCCCGGGACTAGATTCGTGGGGTGAGCAGTTCTTC,TRBJ2-1,TRBV10-3,TRBD2,few
CASSAGRILYEQYF,TGTGCCAGCAGCGCCGGGAGGATCCTATACGAGCAGTACTTC,TRBJ2-7,TRBV6-5,TRBD2,.
CASSFRDRGSTDTQYF,TGTGCCAGCAGCTTCCGGGACAGGGGTAGCACAGATACGCAGTATTTT,TRBJ2-3,TRBV5-6,TRBD1,.
CASSLAGIYNEQFF,TGTGCCAGCAGCTTAGCTGGGATTTACAATGAGCAGTTCTTC,TRBJ2-1,TRBV7-2,.,few
CASTGASTYEQYF,TGTGCCAGCACGGGGGCTTCTACCTACGAGCAGTACTTC,TRBJ2-7,TRBV27,.,.
CSASPRDRPYEQYF,TGCAGTGCTAGCCCCCGGGACAGGCCCTACGAGCAGTACTTC,TRBJ2-7,TRBV20-1,TRBD1,.
CASSLGVGGEGNQPQHF,TGTGCCAGCAGCTTAGGAGTTGGGGGAGAGGGGAATCAGCCCCAGCATTTT,TRBJ1-5,TRBV7-8,.,.
CASSLEGLAGADTQYF,TGCGCCAGCAGCTTGGAGGGACTAGCGGGAGCAGATACGCAGTATTTT,TRBJ2-3,TRBV5-1,TRBD2,.